The present entry profiles one T cell receptor beta chain with its context. Profiling relied on immunoSEQ multiplex PCR, and the TCRdb table lists in-frame clones only, not all of them. Found here are around 27,000 clones, approximately 57% of them singletons; the top ten hold 5% to 5.5%. The data originate from a study of cytotoxic CD8 clonotypes in ibrutinib-treated CLL. As for the study in general: Response specimens were obtained following a median treatment duration of approximately 12 months, with a range of 6 to 36.

Germline V gives CDR1 MNHNS, CDR2 SASEGT. V lost 0 bases, J lost 4 bases, and 6 bases stayed unmatched. The CDR3 sequence is 17 residues long. This material consisted of PBMCs, taken before ibrutinib treatment. This chain connects TRBV6-1 to TRBJ1-6; TRBD1 agrees at 7 bases. The source of this sequence is a human donor with chronic lymphocytic leukemia. The CDR3: CASSEAPLGQYNSPLHF. The CDR3 coding sequence is TGTGCCAGCAGTGAAGCCCCCTTGGGACAGTATAATTCACCCCTCCACTTT.